Listed below are T cell receptor beta chains from one sample, sequenced in a study of OX40 agonist ivuxolimab in advanced cancers. Sequencing used immunoSEQ multiplex PCR; TCRdb keeps in-frame clones, though not all of them. The table shows nearly 65,000 clones, with about 90% occurring only once. The sequencing here drew on CD4+ or CD8+ T cells sorted from blood, taken in a trial of the OX40 agonist ivuxolimab. Source of these receptors: an adult with an advanced solid tumor such as melanoma, head and neck, liver or kidney cancer. Each CDR3 is given with its conserved first and last residue. A D gene is named only where the DNA matches it firmly. Some rows have no size entry. The others give once, few or many, or a class for an expanded clone.

CDR3 DNA	CDR3 protein	J gene	clone size	D gene	V gene
TGTGCCAGCAGCTCACCGACAGGGTCCGGGGAAAAACTGTTTTTT	CASSSPTGSGEKLFF	TRBJ1-4	.	TRBD1	TRBV7-6
TGTGCCAGCAGTGAGGCGGGTAGCGGGAGCTACGAGCAGTACTTC	CASSEAGSGSYEQYF	TRBJ2-7	once	TRBD2	TRBV2
TGTGCCAGCAGCCAACGGACGGCAACTAATGAAAAACTGTTTTTT	CASSQRTATNEKLFF	TRBJ1-4	.	.	TRBV5-8
TGCGCCAGCAGCCGATTGACCCTCGGGGCCCAGAGAGGGGAAAAACTGTTTTTT	CASSRLTLGAQRGEKLFF	TRBJ1-4	.	.	TRBV4-1
TGCAGCGTTGAAGACGGGACAGGGGTGGAGGAGCAGTACTTC	CSVEDGTGVEEQYF	TRBJ2-7	.	TRBD1	TRBV29-1
TGTGCCAGAGGAATGGGACTAGCGATCAATGAGCAGTTCTTC	CARGMGLAINEQFF	TRBJ2-1	.	TRBD2	TRBV2
TGTGCCAGCAGTTATGCGCGGGGGAGAAACACAGATACGCAGTATTTT	CASSYARGRNTDTQYF	TRBJ2-3	.	TRBD2	TRBV6-6
TGTGCCAGCAGCTTGGGGACGAGGGGATATAGGGATACGCAGTATTTT	CASSLGTRGYRDTQYF	TRBJ2-3	.	.	TRBV9
TGTGCCAGTAGTATATTCGTGGGGGCGGCTGAAGCTTTCTTT	CASSIFVGAAEAFF	TRBJ1-1	few	.	TRBV19
TGTGCCAGCAGCTCAATGGGGTGGGGCTACACCTTC	CASSSMGWGYTF	TRBJ1-2	.	.	TRBV5-8
TGCGCCAGCAGCCAAGCAGGACTATCCACAGATACGCAGTATTTT	CASSQAGLSTDTQYF	TRBJ2-3	once	.	TRBV4-3
TGTGCCAGCAGTTCCAGCGGCTACGAGCAGTACTTC	CASSSSGYEQYF	TRBJ2-7	.	.	TRBV27
TGTGCCAGTAGTCCTACCTTGGTTCTCGAGCAGTACTTC	CASSPTLVLEQYF	TRBJ2-7	few	.	TRBV19
TGTGCCAGCAGCTTAGGTGGGACTCTAGGAGATAGCAATCAGCCCCAGCATTTT	CASSLGGTLGDSNQPQHF	TRBJ1-5	.	.	TRBV7-3
TGTGCCAGCAGTCGAGCGGGAGCTAACTACGAGCAGTACTTC	CASSRAGANYEQYF	TRBJ2-7	.	TRBD2	TRBV28
TGTGCCAGCAGCTTACCAGGTTCGGGTAATTCACCCCTCCACTTT	CASSLPGSGNSPLHF	TRBJ1-6	.	.	TRBV7-8
TGCGCCAGCGGACCGGGGCCAGCTAACTCCTACAATGAGCAGTTCTTC	CASGPGPANSYNEQFF	TRBJ2-1	.	.	TRBV5-1
TGCAGCGTTGAAGGGCCAGGAGGACCCTACGAGCAGTACTTC	CSVEGPGGPYEQYF	TRBJ2-7	few	.	TRBV29-1
TGTGCCAGCAGTTCGGGACTAGCGGTACGCACAGATACGCAGTATTTT	CASSSGLAVRTDTQYF	TRBJ2-3	.	TRBD2	TRBV2
TGTGCCAGCTCACCATCCCTAGACGAGCAGTACTTC	CASSPSLDEQYF	TRBJ2-7	once	.	TRBV18
TGCGCCAGCAGCCAAGAAGAGATGAAACGGGGTCAGCCCCAGCATTTT	CASSQEEMKRGQPQHF	TRBJ1-5	.	.	TRBV4-1
TGCGCCAGCAGCCTCGAACCGGGACTGGGGGAATCCGGGGAGCTGTTTTTT	CASSLEPGLGESGELFF	TRBJ2-2	.	.	TRBV4-3
TGTGCCAGCATCCCCATCCCCGTGATCCACTATGGCTACACCTTC	CASIPIPVIHYGYTF	TRBJ1-2	.	.	TRBV7-9
TGTGCCAGCAGGGACGTCTATGGCTACACCTTC	CASRDVYGYTF	TRBJ1-2	.	.	TRBV27
TGCGCCAGCAGCCAAGACGACAGCTCTAATGAAAAACTGTTTTTT	CASSQDDSSNEKLFF	TRBJ1-4	.	.	TRBV4-3
TGCGCCAGCGAGGGTCGAGTGGGTACGCAGTATTTT	CASEGRVGTQYF	TRBJ2-3	.	.	TRBV5-1
TGTGCCAGCAGTCCAACGGACAGTAGGAACACTGAAGCTTTCTTT	CASSPTDSRNTEAFF	TRBJ1-1	.	.	TRBV28
TGTGCCAGCAGCTTGGCACAAGCGGGGGAGGAGACCCAGTACTTC	CASSLAQAGEETQYF	TRBJ2-5	.	TRBD2	TRBV7-9
TGTGCCAGCAGCCTCAGCGGGGGAAGCACAGATACGCAGTATTTT	CASSLSGGSTDTQYF	TRBJ2-3	.	TRBD2	TRBV7-9
TGCGCCAGCAGCTTCCGGGACATATATAATTCACCCCTCCACTTT	CASSFRDIYNSPLHF	TRBJ1-6	.	.	TRBV5-1
TGTGCCAGCAGCGCCACAGGACAGCAACCCACAGATACGCAGTATTTT	CASSATGQQPTDTQYF	TRBJ2-3	.	.	TRBV7-3
TGCGCCAGCATGGGAAGGGGTGGGGACACTGAAGCTTTCTTT	CASMGRGGDTEAFF	TRBJ1-1	.	.	TRBV10-2
TGTGCCAGCAGCTTAGGCGGACAGGGGGCAGGGACTGAAGCTTTCTTT	CASSLGGQGAGTEAFF	TRBJ1-1	.	TRBD1	TRBV11-2
TGTGCCAGCAGCTTAAGCTTTGAAGCGGGGGGTCGCAGTGGCACAGATACGCAGTATTTT	CASSLSFEAGGRSGTDTQYF	TRBJ2-3	.	TRBD2	TRBV7-6
TGTGCCAGCAGCGTACCCCGGACAGGTCTGAACTATGGCTACACCTTC	CASSVPRTGLNYGYTF	TRBJ1-2	.	TRBD1	TRBV9
TGTGCCAGCAGTTTGGGAAACACCGGGGAGCTGTTTTTT	CASSLGNTGELFF	TRBJ2-2	.	.	TRBV27
TGTGCCAGCAGCTTAGGCGATAGCGGGATCGAGCAGTACTTC	CASSLGDSGIEQYF	TRBJ2-7	.	TRBD2	TRBV11-2
TGTGCCAGCAGCTTAGGGCCGGCAGGGGGCCTTGGAGGAAACACCATATATTTT	CASSLGPAGGLGGNTIYF	TRBJ1-3	.	TRBD1	TRBV7-9
TGCGCCAGCAGCCAAGATAGGATAGCGGGAGTGGAATACGAGCAGTACTTC	CASSQDRIAGVEYEQYF	TRBJ2-7	.	TRBD2	TRBV4-3
TGCGCCAGCAGCCCTAGGACACCCGTGGATGGCTACACCTTC	CASSPRTPVDGYTF	TRBJ1-2	.	.	TRBV5-1
TGTGCCAGCAGCTTAGGGGTATTCCAGCCCCAGCATTTT	CASSLGVFQPQHF	TRBJ1-5	.	.	TRBV7-3
TGCAGCGTTGACGGGACAGAAGCCTACAATGAGCAGTTCTTC	CSVDGTEAYNEQFF	TRBJ2-1	.	TRBD1	TRBV29-1
TGTGCCTGGAGTGTACTAGGGGTCACCGGGGAGCTGTTTTTT	CAWSVLGVTGELFF	TRBJ2-2	.	.	TRBV30
TGTGCCTGGAGTGTACTGGACGGTTTCTACAATGAGCAGTTCTTC	CAWSVLDGFYNEQFF	TRBJ2-1	.	.	TRBV30
TGCGCCAGCAGTGAGTCGACCCTAGAACAGACCGGGTATACGCAGTATTTT	CASSESTLEQTGYTQYF	TRBJ2-3	.	.	TRBV10-1
TGTGCCAGCATTTCCTCGGACAGGATGAACACCGGGGAGCTGTTTTTT	CASISSDRMNTGELFF	TRBJ2-2	.	TRBD1	TRBV6-5
TGCGCCAGCAGCCAAGCAATAGTAACCTACGAGCAGTACTTC	CASSQAIVTYEQYF	TRBJ2-7	.	.	TRBV4-1
TGCGCCAGCAGCCAAGAGGTAGGGCAGGGGAATGGCTACACCTTC	CASSQEVGQGNGYTF	TRBJ1-2	.	.	TRBV4-1
TGTGCCAGCAGTTTTCGACTAGCGGCGACCTACGAGCAGTACTTC	CASSFRLAATYEQYF	TRBJ2-7	once	TRBD2	TRBV27